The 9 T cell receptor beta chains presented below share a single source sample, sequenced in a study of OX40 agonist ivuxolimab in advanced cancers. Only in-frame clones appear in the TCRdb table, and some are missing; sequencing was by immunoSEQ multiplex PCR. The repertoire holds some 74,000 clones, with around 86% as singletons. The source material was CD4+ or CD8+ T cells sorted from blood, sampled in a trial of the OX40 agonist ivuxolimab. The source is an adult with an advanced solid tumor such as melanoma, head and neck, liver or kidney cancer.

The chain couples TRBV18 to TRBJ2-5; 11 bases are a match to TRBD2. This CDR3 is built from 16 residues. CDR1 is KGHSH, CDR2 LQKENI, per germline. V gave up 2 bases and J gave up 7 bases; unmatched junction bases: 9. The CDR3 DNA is TGTGCCAGCTCACCATTAATACTAGCGGGAGCAGGGACCCAGTACTTC. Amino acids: CASSPLILAGAGTQYF.

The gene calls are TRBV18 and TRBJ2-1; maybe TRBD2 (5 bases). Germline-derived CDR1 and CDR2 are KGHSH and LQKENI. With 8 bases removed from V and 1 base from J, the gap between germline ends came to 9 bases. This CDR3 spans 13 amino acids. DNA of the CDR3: TGTGCCAGCACCGGCGGGTCCTACAATGAGCAGTTCTTC. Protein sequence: CASTGGSYNEQFF.

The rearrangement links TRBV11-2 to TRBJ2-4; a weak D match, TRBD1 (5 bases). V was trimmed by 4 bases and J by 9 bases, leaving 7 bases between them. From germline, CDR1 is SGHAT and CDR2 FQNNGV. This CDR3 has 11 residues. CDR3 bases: TGTGCCAGCAGCTCGACAGCCATTCAGTACTTC. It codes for CASSSTAIQYF.

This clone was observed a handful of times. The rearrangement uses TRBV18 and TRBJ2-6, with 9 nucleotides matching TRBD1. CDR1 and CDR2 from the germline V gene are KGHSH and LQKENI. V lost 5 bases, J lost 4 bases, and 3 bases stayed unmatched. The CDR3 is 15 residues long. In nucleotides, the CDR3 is TGTGCCAGCTCAGCACAGGGGGCCGGGGCCAACGTCCTGACTTTC. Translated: CASSAQGAGANVLTF.

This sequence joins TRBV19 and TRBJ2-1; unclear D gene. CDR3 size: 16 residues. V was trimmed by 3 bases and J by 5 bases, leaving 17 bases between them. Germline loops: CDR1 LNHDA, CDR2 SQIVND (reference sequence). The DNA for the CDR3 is TGTGCCAGTAGTATGGGGTCGTGGGTCGATCACAATGAGCAGTTCTTC. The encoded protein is CASSMGSWVDHNEQFF.

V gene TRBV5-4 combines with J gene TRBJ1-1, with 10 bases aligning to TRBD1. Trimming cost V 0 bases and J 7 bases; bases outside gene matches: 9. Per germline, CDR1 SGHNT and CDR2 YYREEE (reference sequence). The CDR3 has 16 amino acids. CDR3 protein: CASSLAPDRGQGEAFF. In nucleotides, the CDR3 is TGTGCCAGCAGCTTGGCCCCCGACAGGGGGCAGGGTGAAGCTTTCTTT.

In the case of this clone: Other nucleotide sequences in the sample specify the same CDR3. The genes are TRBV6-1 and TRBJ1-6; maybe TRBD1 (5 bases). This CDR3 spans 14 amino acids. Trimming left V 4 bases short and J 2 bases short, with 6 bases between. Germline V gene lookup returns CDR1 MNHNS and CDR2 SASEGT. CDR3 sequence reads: CASSAGPYNSPLHF. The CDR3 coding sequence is TGTGCCAGCAGTGCAGGGCCCTATAATTCACCCCTCCACTTT.

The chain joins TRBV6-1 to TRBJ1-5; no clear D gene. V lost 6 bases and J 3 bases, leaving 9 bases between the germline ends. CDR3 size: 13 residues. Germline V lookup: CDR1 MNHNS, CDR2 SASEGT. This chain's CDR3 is CASSRTANQPQHF. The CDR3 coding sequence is TGTGCCAGCAGCAGGACGGCCAATCAGCCCCAGCATTTT.

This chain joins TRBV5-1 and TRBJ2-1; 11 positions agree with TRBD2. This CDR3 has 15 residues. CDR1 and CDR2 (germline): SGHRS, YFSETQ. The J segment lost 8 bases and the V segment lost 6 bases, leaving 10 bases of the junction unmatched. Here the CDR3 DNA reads TGCGCCAGCAACCCACTAGCGGGAGTTTATGATGAGCAGTTCTTC. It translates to CASNPLAGVYDEQFF.